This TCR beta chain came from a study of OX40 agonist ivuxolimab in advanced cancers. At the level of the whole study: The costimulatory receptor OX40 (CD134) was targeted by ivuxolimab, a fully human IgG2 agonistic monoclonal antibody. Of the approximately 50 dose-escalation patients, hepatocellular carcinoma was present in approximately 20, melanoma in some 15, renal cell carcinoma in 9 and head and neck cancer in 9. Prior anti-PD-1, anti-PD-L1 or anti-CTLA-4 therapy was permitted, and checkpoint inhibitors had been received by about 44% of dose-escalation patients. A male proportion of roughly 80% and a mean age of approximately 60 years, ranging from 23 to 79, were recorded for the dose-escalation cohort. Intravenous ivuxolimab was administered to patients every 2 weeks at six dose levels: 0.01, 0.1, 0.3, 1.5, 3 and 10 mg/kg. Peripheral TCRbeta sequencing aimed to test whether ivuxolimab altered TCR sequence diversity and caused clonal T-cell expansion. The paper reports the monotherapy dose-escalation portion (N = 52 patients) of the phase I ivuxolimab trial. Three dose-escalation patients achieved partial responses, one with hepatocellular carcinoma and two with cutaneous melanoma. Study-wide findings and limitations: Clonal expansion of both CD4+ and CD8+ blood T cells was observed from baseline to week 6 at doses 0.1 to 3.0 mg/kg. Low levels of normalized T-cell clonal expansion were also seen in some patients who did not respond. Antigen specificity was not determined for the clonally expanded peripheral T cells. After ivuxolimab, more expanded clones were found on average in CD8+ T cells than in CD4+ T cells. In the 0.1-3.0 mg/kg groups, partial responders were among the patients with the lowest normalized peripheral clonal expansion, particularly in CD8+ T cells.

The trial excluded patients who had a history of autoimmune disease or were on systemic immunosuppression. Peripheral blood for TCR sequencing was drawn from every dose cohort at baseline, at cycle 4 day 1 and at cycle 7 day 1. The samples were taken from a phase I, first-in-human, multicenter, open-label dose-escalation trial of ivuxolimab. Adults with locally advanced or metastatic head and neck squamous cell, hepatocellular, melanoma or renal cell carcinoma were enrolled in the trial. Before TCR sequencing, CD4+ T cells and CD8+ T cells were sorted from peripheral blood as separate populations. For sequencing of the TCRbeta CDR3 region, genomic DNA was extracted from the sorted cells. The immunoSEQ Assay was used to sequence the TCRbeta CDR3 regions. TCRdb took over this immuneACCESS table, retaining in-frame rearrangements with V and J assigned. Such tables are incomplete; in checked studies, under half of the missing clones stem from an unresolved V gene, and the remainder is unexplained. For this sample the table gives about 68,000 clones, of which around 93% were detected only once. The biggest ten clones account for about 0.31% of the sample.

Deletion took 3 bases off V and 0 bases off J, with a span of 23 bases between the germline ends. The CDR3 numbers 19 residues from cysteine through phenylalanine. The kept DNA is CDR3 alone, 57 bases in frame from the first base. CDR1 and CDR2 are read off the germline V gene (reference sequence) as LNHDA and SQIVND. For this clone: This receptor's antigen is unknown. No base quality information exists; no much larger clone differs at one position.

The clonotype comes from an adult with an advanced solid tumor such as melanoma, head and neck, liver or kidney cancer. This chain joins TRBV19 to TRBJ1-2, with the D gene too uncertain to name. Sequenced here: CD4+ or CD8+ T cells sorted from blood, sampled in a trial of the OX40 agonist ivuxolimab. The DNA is TGTGCCAGTAGTATTCGGGCCGGCTCGACTGGCGCCGCTAACTATGGCTACACCTTC. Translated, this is CASSIRAGSTGAANYGYTF.